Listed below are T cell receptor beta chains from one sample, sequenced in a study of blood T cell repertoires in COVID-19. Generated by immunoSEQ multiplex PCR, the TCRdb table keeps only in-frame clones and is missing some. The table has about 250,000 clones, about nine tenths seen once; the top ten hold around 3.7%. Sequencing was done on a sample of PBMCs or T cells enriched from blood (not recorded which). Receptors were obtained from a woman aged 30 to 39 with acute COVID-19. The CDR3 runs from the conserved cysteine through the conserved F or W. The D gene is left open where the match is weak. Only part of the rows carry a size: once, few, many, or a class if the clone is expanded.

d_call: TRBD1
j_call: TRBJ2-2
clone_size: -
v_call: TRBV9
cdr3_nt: TGTGCCAGCAGCCCGGGACAGGCTACCGGGGAGCTGTTTTTT
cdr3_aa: CASSPGQATGELFF

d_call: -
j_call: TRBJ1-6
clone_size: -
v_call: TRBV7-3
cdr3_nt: TGTGCCAGCAGCTTAACCGCAGGGCACAATTCACCCCTCCACTTT
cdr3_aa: CASSLTAGHNSPLHF

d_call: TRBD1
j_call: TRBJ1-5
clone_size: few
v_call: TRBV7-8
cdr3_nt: TGTGCCAGCAGCTTTCAGGGGGGGCCCCAGCATTTT
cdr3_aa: CASSFQGGPQHF

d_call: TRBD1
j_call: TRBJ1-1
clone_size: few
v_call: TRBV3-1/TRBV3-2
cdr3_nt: TGTGCCAGCAGCCCGTGGACAGGGGCCGATACTGAAGCTTTCTTT
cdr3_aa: CASSPWTGADTEAFF

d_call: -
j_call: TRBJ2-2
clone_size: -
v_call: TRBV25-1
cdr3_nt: TGTGCCAGCAGTGAGCTAACCGGGGAGCTGTTTTTT
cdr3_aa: CASSELTGELFF

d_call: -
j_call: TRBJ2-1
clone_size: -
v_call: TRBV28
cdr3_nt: TGTGCCAGCAACGGGGTCAATGAGCAGTTCTTC
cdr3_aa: CASNGVNEQFF

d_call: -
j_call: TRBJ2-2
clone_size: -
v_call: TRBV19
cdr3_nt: TGTGCCTCCAGTACCTACAGAAACACCGGGGAGCTGTTTTTT
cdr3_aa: CASSTYRNTGELFF

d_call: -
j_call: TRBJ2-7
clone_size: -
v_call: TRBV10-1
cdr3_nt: TGCGCCAGCAGTGAGCCCGACAGGCCCTACGAGCAGTACTTC
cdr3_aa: CASSEPDRPYEQYF

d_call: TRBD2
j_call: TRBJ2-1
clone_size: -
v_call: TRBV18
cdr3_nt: TGTGCCAGCTCACCACAGCCTAGCGGGGGTCCCAATGAGCAGTTCTTC
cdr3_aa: CASSPQPSGGPNEQFF

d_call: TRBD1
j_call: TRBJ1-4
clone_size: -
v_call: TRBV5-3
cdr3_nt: TGTGCCAGAAGCTTCCCCTGGACAGGGAAAGGAAAACTGTTTTTT
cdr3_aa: CARSFPWTGKGKLFF

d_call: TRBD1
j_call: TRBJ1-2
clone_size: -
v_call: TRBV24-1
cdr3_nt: TGTGCCACCAGGCCAGGGGGACAGGGATTAAACTATGGCTACACCTTC
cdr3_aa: CATRPGGQGLNYGYTF

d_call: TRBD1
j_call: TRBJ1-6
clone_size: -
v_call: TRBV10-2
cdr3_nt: TGCGCCAGCTCGGGACAGGGGAGCTCCTATAATTCACCCCTCCACTTT
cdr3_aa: CASSGQGSSYNSPLHF

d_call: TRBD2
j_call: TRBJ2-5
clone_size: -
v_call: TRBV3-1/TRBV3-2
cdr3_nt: TGTGCCAGCAGTAAAGACCTAGCGGCCCAAGAGACCCAGTACTTC
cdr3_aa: CASSKDLAAQETQYF

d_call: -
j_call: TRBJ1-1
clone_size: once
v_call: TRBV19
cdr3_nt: TGTGCCAGTAGTGGGACATTGAACACTGAAGCTTTCTTT
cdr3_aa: CASSGTLNTEAFF